This record looks at one T cell receptor beta chain sequence and its context. Sequencing used immunoSEQ multiplex PCR; TCRdb keeps in-frame clones, though not all of them. The sample yields 40,000 to 50,000 clones, roughly 89% seen once. The sample is drawn from a study of blood T cell repertoires in COVID-19. There are 16 residues in the CDR3. The germline CDR1 and CDR2 sequences are MNHEY and SVGAGI. Trimming took 4 bases from V and 4 from J, leaving 16 bases between them. The sequence derives from a man aged 70-80 years with active COVID-19. Sequencing input: peripheral blood. V and J are TRBV6-5 and TRBJ1-4, with a possible D match to TRBD1 (5 bases). This chain's CDR3 is CASSSKTEAYNEKLFF. In DNA form, the CDR3 reads TGTGCCAGCAGTTCCAAGACAGAGGCTTATAATGAAAAACTGTTTTTT.